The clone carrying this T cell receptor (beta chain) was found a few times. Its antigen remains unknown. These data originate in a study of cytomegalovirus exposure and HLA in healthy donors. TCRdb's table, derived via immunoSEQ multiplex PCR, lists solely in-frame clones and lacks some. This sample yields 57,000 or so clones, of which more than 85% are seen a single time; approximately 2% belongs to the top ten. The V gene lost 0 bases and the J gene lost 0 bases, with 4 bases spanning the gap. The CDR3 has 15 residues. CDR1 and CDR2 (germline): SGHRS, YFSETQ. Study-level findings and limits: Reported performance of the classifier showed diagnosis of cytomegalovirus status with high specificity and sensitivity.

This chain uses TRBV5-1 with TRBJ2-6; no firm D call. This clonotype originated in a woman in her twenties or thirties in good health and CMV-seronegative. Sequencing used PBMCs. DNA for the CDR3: TGCGCCAGCAGCTTGGTCAGCTCTGGGGCCAACGTCCTGACTTTC. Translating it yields CASSLVSSGANVLTF.